This TCR beta chain is from a study of T cell responses to AZD1222 COVID-19 vaccine. Second-dose groups at about 4 or about 12 weeks were pooled. Study results and caveats: Only a handful of AZD1222 recipients, roughly 6 in all, had baseline seropositivity. Increases in Spike-specific TCR breadth and depth were seen after two AZD1222 doses. Among the donors, most were white British and more were female, and clonal diversity was possibly underestimated.

V was shortened by 9 bases and J by 8 bases, with 13 bases between the two germline ends. The CDR3 extends over 12 amino acids. CDR1 is MGHDK and CDR2 is SYGVNS in the germline V gene. Produced via immunoSEQ multiplex PCR; TCRdb's table is partial and in-frame only. In the table there are 65,000 to 95,000 clones, over 75% of which are singletons. Regarding this clone: What it binds is not known.

The clonotype originates from an adult who received the AZD1222 COVID-19 vaccine. Specimen: peripheral blood, collected 28 days after the second AZD1222 dose. The chain has TRBV25-1 and TRBJ1-4; TRBD1 might be the D (5 bases). The CDR3 is CASSWGGEKLFF. CDR3 DNA sequence: TGTGCCAGTTCTTGGGGCGGCGAAAAACTGTTTTTT.